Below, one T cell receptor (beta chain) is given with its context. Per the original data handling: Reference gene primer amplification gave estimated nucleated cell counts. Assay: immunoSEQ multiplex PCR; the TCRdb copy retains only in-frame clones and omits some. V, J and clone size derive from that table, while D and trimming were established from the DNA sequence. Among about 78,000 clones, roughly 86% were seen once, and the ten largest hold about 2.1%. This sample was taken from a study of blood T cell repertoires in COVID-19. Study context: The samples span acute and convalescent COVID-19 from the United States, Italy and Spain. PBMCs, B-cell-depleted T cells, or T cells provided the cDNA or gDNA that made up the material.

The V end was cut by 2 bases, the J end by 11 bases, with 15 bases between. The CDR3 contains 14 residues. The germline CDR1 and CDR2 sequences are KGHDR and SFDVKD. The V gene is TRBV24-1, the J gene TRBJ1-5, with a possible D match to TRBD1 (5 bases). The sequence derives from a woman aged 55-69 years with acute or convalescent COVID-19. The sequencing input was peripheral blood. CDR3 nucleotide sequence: TGTGCCACCAGTGATTCGGGGGTTTCGGAGGCCCAGCATTTT. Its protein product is CATSDSGVSEAQHF.